This T cell receptor (beta chain) originates from a study of OX40 agonist ivuxolimab in advanced cancers. About the research overall: The patients' treatment was ivuxolimab, an agonistic anti-OX40 (CD134) antibody. Partial responses, seen in three patients, involved one hepatocellular carcinoma and two cutaneous melanomas.

Profiled with immunoSEQ multiplex PCR; TCRdb holds only in-frame clones, not every one. Of approximately 58,000 clones listed, roughly 83% are singletons. This clonotype was obtained from an adult with an advanced solid tumor such as melanoma, head and neck, liver or kidney cancer. The sequencing here drew on CD4+ or CD8+ T cells sorted from blood, taken in a trial of the OX40 agonist ivuxolimab.

CDR3: CASSLMGSFQETQYF. The CDR3 DNA sequence: TGTGCCAGCTCACTAATGGGGTCTTTTCAAGAGACCCAGTACTTC. The chain recombines TRBV18 with TRBJ2-5; D call uncertain. Germline-derived CDR1 and CDR2 are KGHSH and LQKENI. The CDR3 has 15 residues. V was cut by 4 bases and J by 2 bases, with 14 bases left in between. The full variable domain, rest sourced from reference TRBV18 and TRBJ2-5, is NAGVMQNPRHLVRRRGQEARLRCSPMKGHSHVYWYRQLPEEGLKFMVYLQKENIIDESGMPKERFSAEFPKEGPSILRIQQVVRGDSAAYFCASSLMGSFQETQYFGPGTRLLVL.